A single sample gave rise to the 14 T cell receptor beta chains below, sequenced in a study of blood T cell repertoires in COVID-19 (dated by TCRdb to 2018 to 2021). The protocol used for the library was the immunoSEQ multiplex PCR assay. TCRdb re-hosts the immuneACCESS table, in-frame sequences only. Its copies lack some clones; in the studies checked, an unresolved V gene accounts for under half of them, and the cause for the rest is not known. This sample is represented by around 180,000 clones; about 83% of them were singletons. Of the sample, approximately 1.5% is held by the ten largest clones. Sequences were obtained from peripheral blood. Receptors originate from a human donor in a cohort sampled during active COVID-19.

V is TRBV5-1 and J is TRBJ2-1; D unresolved. Trimming pared 4 bases from V and 0 bases from J, leaving 14 bases between. The CDR3 spans 16 residues. Germline V gene lookup returns CDR1 SGHRS and CDR2 YFSETQ. For the CDR3, the DNA is TGCGCCAGCAGCCTGGATGTTTGGAGCTCCTACAATGAGCAGTTCTTC. This gives the protein CASSLDVWSSYNEQFF.

This clone was observed a single time. The CDR3 loop is CASSFFRSGELFF. In DNA form, the CDR3 reads TGTGCCAGCAGCTTTTTTCGGTCCGGGGAGCTGTTTTTT. This sequence joins TRBV5-4 and TRBJ2-2; D remains ambiguous. The ends were cut back, 2 bases at V and 6 bases at J, with 8 bases in the middle. CDR1 is SGHNT and CDR2 is YYREEE in the germline V gene (reference sequence). CDR3 length: 13 amino acids.

V gene TRBV7-2 combines with J gene TRBJ2-5, with TRBD1 as a possible D gene (6 bases). Germline assignment: CDR1 SGHTA and CDR2 FQGNSA. With 2 bases removed from V and 4 bases from J, the gap between germline ends came to 14 bases. The CDR3 runs to 15 residues. The CDR3 sequence is CASSLRTGTRETQYF. In nucleotides, the CDR3 is TGTGCCAGCAGCTTAAGAACCGGGACAAGAGAGACCCAGTACTTC.

This clone was seen once. The V gene is TRBV4-1, the J gene TRBJ2-1, with D perhaps matching TRBD2 (5 bases). The V gene lost 6 bases and the J gene lost 4 bases, with 19 bases spanning the gap. CDR3 length: 16 amino acids. The germline gives CDR1 MGHRA, CDR2 YSYEKL. The CDR3 nucleotides are TGCGCCAGCAGTCTCGACCTTAGCGCTACGTACAATGAGCAGTTCTTC. Protein product: CASSLDLSATYNEQFF.

This chain joins TRBV7-9 and TRBJ2-1; D gene ambiguous. V gave up 3 bases and J gave up 6 bases, with 6 bases separating them. Germline CDR1 reads SEHNR; CDR2 reads FQNEAQ (reference sequence). The CDR3 runs to 12 residues. The CDR3 region is CASSFSPNEQFF. The CDR3 DNA reads TGTGCCAGCAGCTTCTCCCCCAATGAGCAGTTCTTC.

About this clone: One end of the junction is discordant with germline, which a read error may explain. The chain joins TRBV3-1 (or the pseudogene TRBV3-2) to TRBJ1-2; D remains ambiguous. The CDR3 is 15 residues long. The germline V gene encodes CDR1 LGHDT and CDR2 YNNKEL (reference sequence). The CDR3 spells CASSQKEGRADPPPF. The DNA for the CDR3 is TGTGCCAGCAGCCAAAAAGAGGGCCGGGCCGATCCCCCCCCCTTC.

The V gene is TRBV6-5, the J gene TRBJ1-2; D ambiguous. The CDR3 consists of 14 residues. Germline V gives CDR1 MNHEY, CDR2 SVGAGI. The V end was cut by 5 bases, the J end by 3 bases, with 13 bases between. The CDR3 DNA reads TGTGCCAGCAGTCTGACATCTCGTGACTATGGCTACACCTTC. Encoded protein: CASSLTSRDYGYTF.

The chain is built from TRBV10-2 and TRBJ2-2; 9 bases match TRBD1. The germline gives CDR1 WSHSY, CDR2 SAAADI. V lost 6 bases and J lost 6; bases outside the gene matches: 20. The CDR3 contains 19 residues. CDR3 nucleotide sequence: TGCGCCAGCAGAACGGGACAGGGCGGACGCGGGGAAGGAGCCGGGGAGCTGTTTTTT. It translates to CASRTGQGGRGEGAGELFF.

The chain couples TRBV24-1 to TRBJ2-1; 9 positions match TRBD1. The CDR3 totals 15 residues. Germline loops: CDR1 KGHDR, CDR2 SFDVKD. The V gene end was trimmed by 6 bases and the J gene end by 1 base; junction bases not matched to a gene: 3. CDR3 nucleotide sequence: TGTGCCACCAGTCGACAGGGGGGGTCCTACAATGAGCAGTTCTTC. This gives the protein CATSRQGGSYNEQFF.

This clone occurred a few times. The chain uses TRBV27 and TRBJ1-2, with 11 bases lining up with TRBD1. Unmatched junction bases numbered 3, after V lost 10 bases and J lost 2 bases. The germline V gene has CDR1 MNHEY and CDR2 SMNVEV (reference sequence). This CDR3 comprises 13 residues. The CDR3 DNA follows: TGTGCCATAAGGGACAGGGGGAACTATGGCTACACCTTC. The encoded protein is CAIRDRGNYGYTF.

This chain links TRBV5-1 with TRBJ1-5, with D tentatively TRBD1 (6 bases). The CDR3 contains 15 residues. Germline CDR1 reads SGHRS; CDR2 reads YFSETQ. V was trimmed by 0 bases and J by 3 bases, leaving 10 bases between them. The CDR3: CASSLEGGSNQPQHF. For the CDR3, the DNA is TGCGCCAGCAGCTTGGAAGGGGGTTCCAATCAGCCCCAGCATTTT.

V and J are TRBV6-5 and TRBJ1-5; tentative D call: TRBD1 (5 bases). Trimming removed 6 bases from V and 3 bases from J, with 15 bases in between. The CDR3 is 15 residues long. The V gene's germline CDR1 is MNHEY and CDR2 SVGAGI. CDR3 in DNA: TGTGCCAGCAGACCAACGGGACTCTTCAATCAGCCCCAGCATTTT. Amino acids: CASRPTGLFNQPQHF.

J is TRBJ1-3 and V is TRBV3-1 (or the pseudogene TRBV3-2), with TRBD1 matching over 7 bases. There are 15 residues in the CDR3. The V segment lost 1 base and the J segment 2 bases; nucleotides outside the gene matches: 2. Germline lookup yields CDR1 LGHDT and CDR2 YNNKEL (reference sequence). CDR3: CASSQVTGAGNTIYF. CDR3 DNA: TGTGCCAGCAGCCAAGTAACAGGGGCTGGAAACACCATATATTTT.

The J gene is TRBJ2-1, the V gene TRBV5-4, with 12 bases matching TRBD2. The trim removed 1 base at V and 9 bases at J, leaving 8 bases unmatched. Germline V gene data show CDR1 as SGHNT and CDR2 as YYREEE (reference sequence). This CDR3 is 16 amino acids long. This chain's CDR3 is CASSLLQLAGGSEQFF. In DNA, the CDR3 is TGTGCCAGCAGCTTGTTACAACTAGCGGGAGGAAGTGAGCAGTTCTTC. The whole variable domain, filled in from reference TRBV5-4 and TRBJ2-1, reads ETGVTQSPTHLIKTRGQQVTLRCSSQSGHNTVSWYQQALGQGPQFIFQYYREEENGRGNFPPRFSGLQFPNYSSELNVNALELDDSALYLCASSLLQLAGGSEQFFGPGTRLTVL.